This TCR beta chain came from a study of cytomegalovirus exposure and HLA in healthy donors (TCRdb year 2017). Background for the entire study: In an earlier analysis of 587 of the donors, 250 to 300 Gb of sequence data and about 110 million unique TCR beta sequences from about 180 million T cells were reported. Approximately 300 gigabases of sequencing data and 80 million or so unique TCR sequences were included in an early release covering about 600 HLA-typed donors. Among the roughly 410 genotyped donors, under 90% belonged to the genetic ancestry cluster associated with self-reported Caucasian donors. The aim of the study was to test whether cataloging public T cell receptors could identify signatures of past pathogen exposure. The study used immunosequencing to profile the T cell repertoires of more than 650 subjects and linked those repertoires to cytomegalovirus serostatus. In addition to the first cohort of 650 to 800 subjects, a separate validation cohort of 120 different subjects was used. High-throughput TCR immunosequencing, statistical association of individual TCRs with disease status, and machine learning were combined to predict cytomegalovirus infection status. A later analysis re-analyzed previously published TCR beta repertoires from about 600 donors and added high-resolution HLA genotyping to study TCR occurrence patterns. The later analysis used no new phenotypic data to find candidate immune exposures, relying instead on TCR beta sequences and their occurrence across donors. In an earlier analysis of 550 to 700 of the donors, high-throughput TCR beta sequencing was used to judge whether each TCR beta V gene segment behaved as functional or pseudogenic. Alongside the repertoire data, information on donor age, sex, ethnicity and CMV serostatus was compiled. A later genetic analysis used genome-wide SNP genotypes for about 65% of the 666 donors, treating that subset as a discovery cohort. Every discovery cohort repertoire had been produced on one sequencing platform. HLA typing covered class I and class II loci at four-digit resolution. The number of typed donors differed by locus: about 629-630 for A, B, C, DRB1 and DQB1; approximately 540 for DQA1; around 610 for DPA1; and roughly 470 for DPB1. Roughly 5 DR-DQ haplotypes were handled as single units for association and clustering, since linkage in the cohort was strong. Among 398 genotyped donors of the cohort, an average of around 240,000 unique TCR beta nucleotide sequences were sequenced per donor, about a sixth of them non-productive.

Regarding this clone: The antigen it recognizes is unknown.

Preparation of the library involved the immunoSEQ multiplex PCR assay. The multiplex PCR relied on a mix of 60 forward primers for TCR Vbeta segments and 13 reverse primers for TCR Jbeta segments. Amplification of the CDR3 region of rearranged TCR beta genes was performed with a multiplex PCR assay on genomic DNA. Amplified TCR beta libraries were sequenced as 87-base-pair reads on the Illumina HiSeq System. As for the original processing: In a later analysis, some 80 million unique TCR beta chains were counted across the roughly 670 repertoires, and some 10 million of these chains were shared by at least two donors. A nearest-neighbor algorithm error-corrected the raw reads and collapsed the reads into unique sequences, merging closely related sequences to remove PCR and sequencing errors. CDR3 sequences were aligned to IMGT reference sequences to assign V, D and J gene segments. For a sequence to be retained, a match of at least six nucleotides was required to both a V gene segment and a J gene segment. A rearrangement counted as productive if the CDR3 had no stop codons and remained in frame with V and J, and every other rearrangement counted as non-productive. CDR3 was defined according to IMGT convention as the region running from the second conserved V-encoded cysteine to the conserved J-encoded phenylalanine. Sequences without an unambiguous match to a single V gene segment were excluded from the earlier analysis of about 600 of the donors. An earlier analysis of almost 600 of the donors classified V segments as functional when productive rearrangements were above 56.7% and as segregating when the standard deviation between donors was above 5%. A statistical classification framework was built for diagnosing cytomegalovirus status from the catalog of TCR beta chain sequences. In a later analysis, V and J genes were assigned by comparing TCR nucleotide sequences against IMGT/GENE-DB human TR gene sequences. Using the TCRdist pipeline, a later analysis assigned CDR3 sequences along with most-parsimonious VDJ recombination scenarios. In a later analysis, each TCR beta chain was defined by its CDR3 amino acid sequence together with its V-gene family, and reads lacking a unique V-gene family were excluded. A later analysis removed 600 or so highly shared, low-generation-probability nucleotide sequences to deal with suspected cross-contamination and a sequencing artifact. For each public chain, a later analysis derived a clonal expansion index from normalized ranks of inferred template counts within each repertoire. A later analysis computed generation probabilities with a VDJ recombination model fitted to out-of-frame rearrangements, and checked the results against IGoR. In a later analysis, hypergeometric tests were used to score TCR-TCR, TCR-HLA and TCR-CMV co-occurrence, with a repertoire-size bias correction applied to TCR pairs. In a later analysis, false discovery rates were estimated by permuting HLA or CMV assignments 20 times. In a later analysis, co-occurring TCRs were grouped using DBSCAN, with TCRdist sequence similarity added in when clustering inside HLA-allele-positive subsets. Co-occurrence clustering excluded repertoires with fewer than 30,000 or more than 120,000 public chains, plus five with anomalous nucleotide sharing. Not all clones reach the TCRdb copy of this immuneACCESS table, which keeps in-frame sequences only. Checked studies attribute under half of the gap to unresolved V genes and leave the rest unexplained. The D gene and trimming were derived from the DNA, and the V and J assignments and clone size from that table. The table for this sample records under 85,000 clones. Clones ranked in the top ten supply about 16% of the sample.

The cohort consisted of approximately 690 healthy bone marrow donors. At the time of sampling, all cohort members were nominally healthy, though unrecorded immune exposures were likely present. The donor tested CMV seronegative and was one of the 352 seronegative cohort members. Every donor gave a peripheral blood sample, and the peripheral blood mononuclear cells from that sample were used for TCR beta sequencing. Genomic DNA extraction from the blood cell samples was performed with the Qiagen DNeasy Blood Extraction Kit. Points the paper makes about the study in general: The only immune exposure information available for the cohort was CMV serostatus. The classifier was reported to diagnose cytomegalovirus status with high specificity and sensitivity in both the original cohort and the validation cohort. In this cohort, only TCR beta chains were sequenced, and detectable features were limited by the absence of alpha or paired-chain data. Three of the identified cytomegalovirus-associated TCR beta chains were confirmed in vitro to be specific for cytomegalovirus antigens. Most TCR sequences were observed very rarely across donors, whereas some public TCRs were present in many individuals. In an earlier analysis of roughly 560 of the donors, most TCR beta V segments were observed in productive rearrangements about 87% or about 30% of the time, broadly matching IMGT annotations. When HLA alleles, especially DR and DQ, strongly co-occurred, TCR associations were difficult to assign to individual alleles. According to a later analysis, TCR association rates differed among HLA loci, with DRB1 alleles showing the most associated TCRs and HLA-C alleles showing the fewest. The study gave a list of 150 to 200 TCR beta chains associated with cytomegalovirus. According to a later genetic analysis, donors in an Asian-associated ancestry cluster had fewer N-insertions in productive TCRs than the approximately 650-donor mean. Because the 87-base-pair reads could not distinguish some IMGT-functional V segments, including TRBV6-2 and TRBV6-3, those segments were excluded. A later genetic analysis associated a missense DCLRE1C variant with V-gene and J-gene trimming of TCR beta chains, and an independent cohort replicated the association. A cluster of highly shared sequence variants was judged likely to represent a technical artifact of the sequencing pipeline. In a later analysis, most CMV-associated TCR beta chains were found to appear HLA-restricted, with HLA associations seemingly driven largely by CMV exposure. A further reported finding was that TCR beta sequences accurately predicted the HLA-A and HLA-B alleles for most subjects in the first cohort. Linkage disequilibrium might explain the correlated functional status among segregating V segments, but an unknown experimental factor could not be ruled out. In a later analysis, HLA-associated TCR beta chains were found to be more clonally expanded and to have lower generation probabilities than equally common non-associated chains. According to the authors, the approach could potentially be generalized to other disease states and immunological phenotypes. The presence/absence analyses assumed that sequencing depth was roughly uniform across donors, and that assumption may not be true. Over 15 rarely observed V segments, including chromosome 9 orphons, were excluded from the earlier analysis of approximately 600 of the donors because counts were too low. At a false discovery rate of 0.05, a later analysis linked 16,951 TCR beta sequences to specific HLA alleles. Because HLA typing was unavailable for some donors at each locus, only the typed subset was used in association tests. Several of the top co-occurrence clusters appeared to be linked to parvovirus B19, influenza, CMV and Epstein-Barr virus, according to a later analysis.

Taken from the germline V gene, the CDR1 and CDR2 loops are SGHTA and FQGTGA. Inclusive of the bounding cysteine and phenylalanine, the CDR3 is 15 residues long. The DNA shown is the 45-base CDR3, in frame from base 1. Germline trimming: 5 bases from V, 5 bases from J; junction bases outside gene matches: 10. The receptor was derived from a boy between 10 and 17 years old in good health and CMV-seronegative. The sample taken for sequencing was PBMCs. The V and J segments used are TRBV7-3 and TRBJ2-5, with 8 central nucleotides matching TRBD1. The CDR3 has the sequence CASSEGGRGQETQYF. The base sequence is TGTGCCAGCAGCGAGGGGGGCAGGGGGCAGGAGACCCAGTACTTC.